This entry describes one T cell receptor beta chain. Its specificity is unknown. This entry belongs to a study of cytomegalovirus exposure and HLA in healthy donors. Study-wide background: Across 350 to 500 genotyped donors, approximately 80% landed in the Caucasian-associated ancestry cluster.

The study, taken as a whole, reports: Later on, an analysis tied 15,000 to 20,000 TCR beta sequences to HLA alleles at 0.05 false discovery rate. A missense DCLRE1C variant was associated with V- and J-gene trimming of TCR beta chains in a later analysis, and an independent cohort replicated the association. In an earlier analysis, most TCR beta V segments were productive about 87% or about 30% of the time.

The PCR contained 60 Vbeta and 13 Jbeta primers. The protocol was immunoSEQ multiplex PCR, while the TCRdb copy is restricted to in-frame clones and leaves out a portion. Of tens of thousands of clones listed, more than 60% are singletons. The receptor's source is a man younger than 45 in good health and CMV-seronegative. Sequenced sample: PBMCs.

CDR3 in DNA: TGTGCCAGCAGTCCCCCCGGGACTAGCGGCACAGATACGCAGTATTTT. It translates to CASSPPGTSGTDTQYF. This chain uses TRBV25-1 with TRBJ2-3; 10 nucleotides align to TRBD2. CDR3 length: 16 residues. Unmatched junction bases numbered 6, after V lost 5 bases and J lost 1 base. Looked up from germline, CDR1 is MGHDK and CDR2 is SYGVNS.